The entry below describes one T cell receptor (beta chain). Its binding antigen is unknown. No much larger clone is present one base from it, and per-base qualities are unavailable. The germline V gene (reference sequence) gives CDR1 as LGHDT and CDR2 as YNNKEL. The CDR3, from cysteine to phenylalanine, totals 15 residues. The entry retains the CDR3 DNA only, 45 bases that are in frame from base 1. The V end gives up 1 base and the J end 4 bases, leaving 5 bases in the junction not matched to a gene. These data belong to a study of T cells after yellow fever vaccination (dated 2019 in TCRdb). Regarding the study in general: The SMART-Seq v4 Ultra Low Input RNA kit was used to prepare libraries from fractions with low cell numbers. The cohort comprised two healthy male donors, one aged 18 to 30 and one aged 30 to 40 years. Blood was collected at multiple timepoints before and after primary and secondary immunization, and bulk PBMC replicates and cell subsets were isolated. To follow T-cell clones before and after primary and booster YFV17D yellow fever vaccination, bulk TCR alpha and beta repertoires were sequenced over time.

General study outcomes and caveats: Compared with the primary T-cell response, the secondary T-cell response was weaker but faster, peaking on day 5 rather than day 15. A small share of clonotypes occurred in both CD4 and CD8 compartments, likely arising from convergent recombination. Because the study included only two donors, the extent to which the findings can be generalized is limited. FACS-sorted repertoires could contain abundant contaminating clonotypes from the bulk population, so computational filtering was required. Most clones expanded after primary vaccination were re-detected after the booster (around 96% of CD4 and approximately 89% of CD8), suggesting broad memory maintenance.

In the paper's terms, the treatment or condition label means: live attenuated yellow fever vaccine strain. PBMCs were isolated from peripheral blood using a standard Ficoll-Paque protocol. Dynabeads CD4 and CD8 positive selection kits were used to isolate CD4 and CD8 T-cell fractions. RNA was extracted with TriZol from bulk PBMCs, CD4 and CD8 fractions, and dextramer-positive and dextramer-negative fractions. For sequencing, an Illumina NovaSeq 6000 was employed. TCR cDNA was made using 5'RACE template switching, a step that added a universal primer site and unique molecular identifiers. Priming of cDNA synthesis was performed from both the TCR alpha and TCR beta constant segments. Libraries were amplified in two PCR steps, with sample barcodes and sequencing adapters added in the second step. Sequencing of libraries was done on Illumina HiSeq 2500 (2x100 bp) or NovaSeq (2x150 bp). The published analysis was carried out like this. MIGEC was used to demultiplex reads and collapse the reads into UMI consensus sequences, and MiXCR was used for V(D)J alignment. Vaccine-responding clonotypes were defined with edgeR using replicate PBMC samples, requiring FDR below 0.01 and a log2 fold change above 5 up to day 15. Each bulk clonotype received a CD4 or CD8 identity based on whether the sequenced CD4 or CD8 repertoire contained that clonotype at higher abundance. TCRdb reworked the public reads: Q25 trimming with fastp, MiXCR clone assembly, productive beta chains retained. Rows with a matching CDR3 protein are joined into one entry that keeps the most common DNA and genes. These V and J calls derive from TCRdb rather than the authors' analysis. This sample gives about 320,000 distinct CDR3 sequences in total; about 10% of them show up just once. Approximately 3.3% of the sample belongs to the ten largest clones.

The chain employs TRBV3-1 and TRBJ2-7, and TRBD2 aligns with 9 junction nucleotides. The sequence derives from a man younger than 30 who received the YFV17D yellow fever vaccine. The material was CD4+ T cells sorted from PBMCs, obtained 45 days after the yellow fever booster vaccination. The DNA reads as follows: TGTGCCAGCAGCCAAGGGGCCAGCGGGGGGTACGAGCAGTACTTC. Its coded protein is CASSQGASGGYEQYF.